This T cell receptor (beta chain) comes out of a study of graft-versus-host responses after intestinal transplantation. Sequencing was performed with immunoSEQ multiplex PCR; in TCRdb, only in-frame clones are kept and a portion is missing. The sample carries under 150,000 clones, roughly 96% recorded once. Notes on this clone: Its antigen is as yet unknown.

This CDR3 has 14 residues. Germline values: CDR1 MDHEN, CDR2 SYDVKM. V was shortened by 7 bases and J by 2 bases, with 13 bases between the two germline ends. The source material was unstimulated CD8+ T cells sorted from spleen or lymph node cells, sampled before intestinal transplant. The TCR sequence derives from a human donor who received an intestinal transplant. The V call is TRBV28, the J call TRBJ2-3, with D possibly matching TRBD1 (6 bases). In DNA, the CDR3 is TGTGCCAGCACCACGACAGGATCCACAGATACGCAGTATTTT. Translated: CASTTTGSTDTQYF.